This entry lists 20 T cell receptor beta chains sequenced from one sample in a study of cytomegalovirus exposure and HLA in healthy donors. The PCR ran on 60 Vbeta and 13 Jbeta primers. Repertoires were generated with immunoSEQ multiplex PCR, while TCRdb's copy carries only in-frame clones and drops some. The repertoire has 100,000 or so clones, approximately 70% of them found once; the top ten carry 3.2%. Sequenced: PBMCs. Receptors originate from a man under 40 in good health and CMV-seronegative.

CDR3 loop: CAISESAGNSGSWNEQFF. DNA of the CDR3: TGTGCCATCAGTGAGTCGGCCGGGAATAGCGGGAGTTGGAATGAGCAGTTCTTC. The chain combines TRBV10-3 with TRBJ2-1; TRBD2 aligns across 9 bases. The CDR3 length is 18 residues. V shed 0 bases, J shed 7 bases, and the junction held 13 bases outside the gene matches. Germline CDR1 ENHRY, CDR2 SYGVKD.

V and J are TRBV4-1 and TRBJ2-1; 7 nucleotides line up with TRBD1. From germline, CDR1 is MGHRA and CDR2 YSYEKL. The CDR3 is 17 residues long. The trim removed 1 base at V and 6 bases at J, leaving 12 bases unmatched. CDR3 bases: TGCGCCAGCAGCCAAGGTCCTGGGACAGTTCTAGGCAATGAGCAGTTCTTC. Its protein product is CASSQGPGTVLGNEQFF.

This chain links TRBV27 with TRBJ2-7; tentative D call: TRBD2 (6 bases). From germline, CDR1 is MNHEY and CDR2 SMNVEV (reference sequence). This CDR3 spans 14 amino acids. Trimming left V 1 base short and J 1 base short, with 8 bases between. CDR3 region: CASSLFGGSYEQYF. CDR3 coding DNA: TGTGCCAGCAGTTTATTCGGGGGATCCTACGAGCAGTACTTC.

The chain joins TRBV4-1 to TRBJ2-7, with TRBD1 identical over 9 bases. The CDR3 extends over 18 amino acids. Germline V gene sequence: CDR1 MGHRA, CDR2 YSYEKL. V lost 1 base, J lost 7 bases, and 17 bases stayed unmatched. CDR3 coding DNA: TGCGCCAGCAGCCAAGTGCCGATTCGACAGGGGGGTTGGGGGGAGCAGTACTTC. It encodes CASSQVPIRQGGWGEQYF.

In this sample, this clone turned up once. The rearrangement uses TRBV5-1 and TRBJ1-4; D might be TRBD1 (5 bases). Trimming stripped 1 base from V and 0 bases from J, with 13 bases between. Germline CDR1 reads SGHRS; CDR2 reads YFSETQ. The CDR3 runs to 17 residues. CDR3 protein: CASSLYGGLTTNEKLFF. For the CDR3, the DNA is TGCGCCAGCAGCTTGTACGGGGGTTTGACAACTAATGAAAAACTGTTTTTT.

This clone was recorded once. This sequence joins TRBV14 and TRBJ2-5; D is unresolved. TRBJ2-7 explains the end of the DNA better; the J call may be wrong. The CDR3 contains 15 residues. Germline loops: CDR1 SGHDN, CDR2 FVKESK. The CDR3 here is CASSPPGSLSYEQYF. In DNA form, the CDR3 reads TGTGCCAGCAGCCCCCCGGGTAGCCTCTCCTACGAGCAGTACTTC.

This clone was detected a few times. V is TRBV7-2 and J is TRBJ2-2, with TRBD2 as a possible D gene (6 bases). This CDR3 comprises 14 residues. The V end lost 4 bases, the J end lost 3 bases, and 9 bases lay between the germline ends. Germline V gene lookup returns CDR1 SGHTA and CDR2 FQGNSA. CDR3 protein: CASSSTGDTGELFF. The CDR3 DNA follows: TGTGCCAGCAGCTCCACGGGGGACACCGGGGAGCTGTTTTTT.

The V call is TRBV6-5, the J call TRBJ2-7; 9 bases agree with TRBD1. The junction had 8 bases not matched to a gene; V was cut back by 6 bases and J by 5 bases. Germline assignment: CDR1 MNHEY and CDR2 SVGAGI. The CDR3 length is 14 residues. This chain's CDR3 is CASRLQGAVDEQYF. In DNA form, the CDR3 reads TGTGCCAGCAGGCTACAGGGGGCAGTAGACGAGCAGTACTTC.

The chain has TRBV4-1 and TRBJ1-1, with D tentatively TRBD1 (5 bases). The length of the CDR3 is 14 residues. Trimming pared 4 bases from V and 1 base from J, leaving 10 bases between. The germline gives CDR1 MGHRA, CDR2 YSYEKL. The CDR3, as DNA: TGCGCCAGCAGCCGTCTACAGGAGAACACTGAAGCTTTCTTT. Translating it yields CASSRLQENTEAFF.

This clone was seen only a few times. The chain combines TRBV10-3 with TRBJ2-7; 11 nucleotides line up with TRBD1. The length of the CDR3 is 13 residues. CDR1 ENHRY and CDR2 SYGVKD come from the germline V gene. V shed 6 bases and J 3 bases; nucleotides not matched to a gene: 1. The CDR3: CAIRGQGGYEQYF. Written as DNA, the CDR3 is TGTGCCATCAGGGGACAGGGGGGCTACGAGCAGTACTTC.

A few counts support this clone. The chain employs TRBV19 and TRBJ2-1; D call uncertain. The germline V and J ends were trimmed by 7 bases and 0 bases, with 19 bases remaining between them. Germline values: CDR1 LNHDA, CDR2 SQIVND (reference sequence). There are 17 residues in the CDR3. CDR3 bases: TGTGCCAGTACTCCATTCGTTTCCTCGAGCTCCTACAATGAGCAGTTCTTC. Amino acid sequence: CASTPFVSSSSYNEQFF. Using reference TRBV19 and TRBJ2-1 for the parts outside the CDR3, the full variable domain is DGGITQSPKYLFRKEGQNVTLSCEQNLNHDAMYWYRQDPGQGLRLIYYSQIVNDFQKGDIAEGYSVSREKKESFPLTVTSAQKNPTAFYLCASTPFVSSSSYNEQFFGPGTRLTVL.

The rearrangement uses TRBV9 and TRBJ1-2; D remains unclear. Germline CDR1 and CDR2: SGDLS and YYNGEE. The CDR3 loop spans 15 amino acids. V was clipped by 4 bases and J by 0 bases, with 13 bases between them. CDR3 residues: CASSIDGRANYGYTF. In nucleotides, the CDR3 is TGTGCCAGCAGCATAGACGGTCGAGCTAACTATGGCTACACCTTC.

The chain's CDR3 is CASSLDLARSEQFF. CDR3 in DNA: TGTGCCAGCAGCTTAGACTTGGCTAGGAGTGAGCAGTTCTTC. V and J are TRBV7-9 and TRBJ2-1; D is uncertain. Per germline, CDR1 SEHNR and CDR2 FQNEAQ (reference sequence). The CDR3 has 14 amino acids. Trimming took 1 base from V and 9 from J, leaving 13 bases between them. Based on the CDR3 plus reference TRBV7-9 and TRBJ2-1, the full variable domain is DTGVSQNPRHKITKRGQNVTFRCDPISEHNRLYWYRQTLGQGPEFLTYFQNEAQLEKSRLLSDRFSAERPKGSFSTLEIQRTEQGDSAMYLCASSLDLARSEQFFGPGTRLTVL.

As for this clone: A junction end diverges from the germline sequence, so it may reflect a read error. The CDR3 region has the DNA TGTGCCAGCAGCCAAGGCGGGAACTCTGGGGCCAACGGCCTGACTTTC. It yields the protein CASSQGGNSGANGLTF. V is TRBV4-2 and J is TRBJ2-6, with D possibly being TRBD2 (6 bases). Germline V gives CDR1 LGHNA, CDR2 YNFKEQ. The length of the CDR3 is 16 residues.

This clone is a singleton in its sample. The chain employs TRBV7-9 and TRBJ1-1; 9 positions agree with TRBD1. The V gene end was trimmed by 5 bases and the J gene end by 4 bases; junction bases not matched to a gene: 5. Germline V gives CDR1 SEHNR, CDR2 FQNEAQ (reference sequence). The CDR3 consists of 14 residues. In nucleotides, the CDR3 is TGTGCCAGCAGCCAGGGACAGGGCAGCACTGAAGCTTTCTTT. It codes for CASSQGQGSTEAFF.

The CDR3 region is CASSTGSYEQYF. DNA for the CDR3: TGTGCCAGCAGCACAGGTTCCTACGAGCAGTACTTC. The rearrangement links TRBV5-5 to TRBJ2-7; TRBD1 might be the D (5 bases). This CDR3 is built from 12 residues. Germline CDR1 SGHKS, CDR2 YYEKEE (reference sequence). Trimming stripped 4 bases from V and 1 base from J, with 6 bases between.

V is TRBV6-1 and J is TRBJ1-1; 7 nucleotides agree with TRBD1. Germline V lookup: CDR1 MNHNS, CDR2 SASEGT. With 2 bases clipped from V and 11 bases from J, the junction kept 5 bases outside the gene matches. CDR3 size: 12 residues. CDR3 in DNA: TGTGCCAGCAGTGAATTGGGGACAGCGGCTTTCTTT. Translation gives CASSELGTAAFF.

The rearrangement links TRBV5-1 to TRBJ2-7, with TRBD2 as a possible D gene (6 bases). This CDR3 has 14 amino acids. V shed 4 bases and J shed 7 bases, with 18 bases lying between them. Germline loops: CDR1 SGHRS, CDR2 YFSETQ. CDR3 in amino acids: CASSRTGVSGEQYF. As DNA, the CDR3 is TGCGCCAGCAGCAGGACGGGAGTGTCGGGGGAGCAGTACTTC.

V and J are TRBV30 and TRBJ1-6; D is possibly TRBD1 (5 bases). Trimming took off 4 bases at V and 8 bases at J, with 12 bases between the two ends. The germline V gene encodes CDR1 GTSNPN and CDR2 SVGIG (reference sequence). The CDR3 is 13 amino acids. The CDR3 DNA follows: TGTGCCTGGACCCTTGGGGGGGATTCACCCCTCCACTTT. Protein product: CAWTLGGDSPLHF. Complete variable domain (other parts from reference TRBV30 and TRBJ1-6): SQTIHQWPATLVQPVGSPLSLECTVEGTSNPNLYWYRQAAGRGLQLLFYSVGIGQISSEVPQNLSASRPQDRQFILSSKKLLLSDSGFYLCAWTLGGDSPLHFGNGTRLTVT.

J is TRBJ2-1 and V is TRBV5-1, with 8 bases aligning to TRBD2. Germline lookup yields CDR1 SGHRS and CDR2 YFSETQ. V shed 0 bases, J shed 4 bases, and the junction held 3 bases outside the gene matches. This CDR3 region has 15 residues. This CDR3 is CASSLGLAPYNEQFF. In DNA form, the CDR3 reads TGCGCCAGCAGCTTGGGACTAGCGCCGTACAATGAGCAGTTCTTC.